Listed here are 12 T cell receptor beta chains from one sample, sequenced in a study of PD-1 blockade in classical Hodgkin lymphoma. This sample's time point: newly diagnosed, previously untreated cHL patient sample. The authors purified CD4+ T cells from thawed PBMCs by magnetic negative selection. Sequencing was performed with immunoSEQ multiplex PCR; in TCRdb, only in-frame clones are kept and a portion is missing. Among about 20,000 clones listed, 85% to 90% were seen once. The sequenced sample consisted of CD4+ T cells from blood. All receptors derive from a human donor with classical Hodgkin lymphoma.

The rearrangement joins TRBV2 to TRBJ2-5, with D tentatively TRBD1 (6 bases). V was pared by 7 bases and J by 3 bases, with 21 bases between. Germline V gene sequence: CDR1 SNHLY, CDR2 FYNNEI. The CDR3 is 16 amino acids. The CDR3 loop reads CASIPDSHRGKETQYF. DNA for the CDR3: TGTGCCAGCATCCCGGACAGCCACCGAGGAAAAGAGACCCAGTACTTC.

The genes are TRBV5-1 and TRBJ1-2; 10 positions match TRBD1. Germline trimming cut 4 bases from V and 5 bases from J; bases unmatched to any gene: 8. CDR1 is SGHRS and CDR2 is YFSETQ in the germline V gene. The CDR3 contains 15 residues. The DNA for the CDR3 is TGCGCCAGCAGCGACCGGGACAGGGGCGTATATGGCTACACCTTC. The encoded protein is CASSDRDRGVYGYTF.

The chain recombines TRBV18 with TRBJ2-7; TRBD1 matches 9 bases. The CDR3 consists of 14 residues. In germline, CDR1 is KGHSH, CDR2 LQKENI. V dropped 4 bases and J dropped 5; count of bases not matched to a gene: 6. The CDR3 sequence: CASSLFTGGDEQYF. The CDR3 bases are TGTGCCAGCTCACTATTTACAGGGGGCGACGAGCAGTACTTC.

The CDR3 loop reads CASSDTRPRDYNEQFF. The DNA for the CDR3 is TGTGCCAGCTCAGACACTAGGCCGCGGGACTACAATGAGCAGTTCTTC. The chain carries TRBV18 and TRBJ2-1, with D possibly TRBD2 on 6 matching bases. The CDR3 has 16 residues. Trimming stripped 5 bases from V and 3 bases from J, with 17 bases between. Germline CDR1 is KGHSH and CDR2 is LQKENI. The full variable domain, in which reference TRBV18 and TRBJ2-1 provide the parts outside the CDR3, is NAGVMQNPRHLVRRRGQEARLRCSPMKGHSHVYWYRQLPEEGLKFMVYLQKENIIDESGMPKERFSAEFPKEGPSILRIQQVVRGDSAAYFCASSDTRPRDYNEQFFGPGTRLTVL.

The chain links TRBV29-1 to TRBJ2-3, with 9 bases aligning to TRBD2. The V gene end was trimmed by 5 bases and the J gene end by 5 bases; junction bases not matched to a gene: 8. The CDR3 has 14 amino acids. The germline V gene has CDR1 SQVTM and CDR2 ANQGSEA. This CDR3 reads CSVLLRLAVDTQYF. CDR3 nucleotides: TGCAGCGTTCTGTTACGACTAGCGGTAGATACGCAGTATTTT.

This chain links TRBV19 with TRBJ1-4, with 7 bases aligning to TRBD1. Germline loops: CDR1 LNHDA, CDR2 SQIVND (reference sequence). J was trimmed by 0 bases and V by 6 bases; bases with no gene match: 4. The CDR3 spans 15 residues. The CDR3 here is CASRVQGPTNEKLFF. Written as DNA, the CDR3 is TGTGCCAGTAGGGTACAGGGGCCAACTAATGAAAAACTGTTTTTT.

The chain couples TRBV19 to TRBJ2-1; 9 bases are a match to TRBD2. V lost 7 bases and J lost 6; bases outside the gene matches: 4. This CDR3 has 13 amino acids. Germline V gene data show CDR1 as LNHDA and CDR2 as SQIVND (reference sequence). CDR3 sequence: CASTGLASNEQFF. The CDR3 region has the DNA TGTGCCAGTACGGGACTAGCCTCCAATGAGCAGTTCTTC.

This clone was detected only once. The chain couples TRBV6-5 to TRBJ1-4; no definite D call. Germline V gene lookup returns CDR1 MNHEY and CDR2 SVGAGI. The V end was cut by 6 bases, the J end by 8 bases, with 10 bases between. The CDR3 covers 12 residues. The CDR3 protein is CASSRGGEKLFF. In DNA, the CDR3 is TGTGCCAGCAGCCGAGGTGGGGAAAAACTGTTTTTT.

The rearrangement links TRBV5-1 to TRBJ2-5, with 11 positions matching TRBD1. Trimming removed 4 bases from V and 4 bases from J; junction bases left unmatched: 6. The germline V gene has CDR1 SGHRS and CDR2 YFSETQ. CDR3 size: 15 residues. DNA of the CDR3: TGCGCCAGCAGCGCCGGACAGGGGGCGAGAGAGACCCAGTACTTC. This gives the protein CASSAGQGARETQYF.

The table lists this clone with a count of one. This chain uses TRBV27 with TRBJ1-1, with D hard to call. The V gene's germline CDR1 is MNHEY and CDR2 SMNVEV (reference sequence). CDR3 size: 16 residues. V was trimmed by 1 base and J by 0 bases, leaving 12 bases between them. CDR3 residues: CASSLYLGGLNTEAFF. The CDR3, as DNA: TGTGCCAGCAGTTTATACCTTGGAGGGCTGAACACTGAAGCTTTCTTT.

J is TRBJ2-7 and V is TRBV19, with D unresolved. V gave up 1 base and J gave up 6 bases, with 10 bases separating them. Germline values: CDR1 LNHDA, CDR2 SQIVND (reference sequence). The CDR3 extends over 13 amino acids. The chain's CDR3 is CASSIARLSEQYF. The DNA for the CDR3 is TGTGCCAGTAGTATAGCCAGGTTGAGCGAGCAGTACTTC.

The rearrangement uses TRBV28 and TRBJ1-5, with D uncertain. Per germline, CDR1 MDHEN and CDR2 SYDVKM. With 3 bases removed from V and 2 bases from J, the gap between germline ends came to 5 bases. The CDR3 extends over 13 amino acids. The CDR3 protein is CASSFFGNQPQHF. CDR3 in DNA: TGTGCCAGCAGTTTCTTTGGCAATCAGCCCCAGCATTTT.